Included here is one T cell receptor (beta chain) sequence, with context. The antigen remains undetermined. MiXCR, applied by TCRdb to the RT-PCR reads, yields one record per CDR3 protein. Of around 850,000 distinct CDR3 sequences in the sample, roughly 18% were seen once. V was trimmed by 1 base and J by 3 bases, leaving 19 bases between them. CDR1 and CDR2 from the germline V gene are SGDLS and YYNGEE. CDR3 length equals 17 residues. This entry is derived from a study of response to subunit inactivated influenza vaccine. Points from the study as a whole: Authors proposed each seasonal influenza vaccination draws in few new T cells.

This sample comprised PBMCs from blood, obtained approximately 5 days after vaccination. This chain connects TRBV9 to TRBJ1-1; tentative D call: TRBD1 (5 bases). This TCR was sampled from a man between 50 and 59 years old who received an inactivated influenza vaccine. The CDR3 DNA reads TGTGCCAGCAGCGTACCGCGGGGCGGACCGCTGCACACTGAAGCTTTCTTT. Translation: CASSVPRGGPLHTEAFF. Looking up the rest from reference TRBV9 and TRBJ1-1 gives the full variable domain: DSGVTQTPKHLITATGQRVTLRCSPRSGDLSVYWYQQSLDQGLQFLIQYYNGEERAKGNILERFSAQQFPDLHSELNLSSLELGDSALYFCASSVPRGGPLHTEAFFGQGTRLTVV.